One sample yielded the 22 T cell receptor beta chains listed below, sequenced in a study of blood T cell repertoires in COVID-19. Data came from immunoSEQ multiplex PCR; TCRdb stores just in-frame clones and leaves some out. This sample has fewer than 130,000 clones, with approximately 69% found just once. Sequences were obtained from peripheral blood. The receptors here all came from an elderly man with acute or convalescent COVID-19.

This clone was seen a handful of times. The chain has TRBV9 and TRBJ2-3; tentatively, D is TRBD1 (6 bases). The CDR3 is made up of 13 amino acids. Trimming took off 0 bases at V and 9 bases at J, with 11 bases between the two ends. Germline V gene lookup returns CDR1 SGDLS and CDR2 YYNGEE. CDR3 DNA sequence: TGTGCCAGCAGCGTAGGGGACACGCAAACGCAGTATTTT. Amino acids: CASSVGDTQTQYF.

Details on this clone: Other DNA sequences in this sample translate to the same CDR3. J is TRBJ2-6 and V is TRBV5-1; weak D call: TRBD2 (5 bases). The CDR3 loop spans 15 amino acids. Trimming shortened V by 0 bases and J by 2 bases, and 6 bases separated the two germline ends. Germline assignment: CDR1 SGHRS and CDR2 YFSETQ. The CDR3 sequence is CASSLAGAGANVLTF. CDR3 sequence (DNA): TGCGCCAGCAGCTTGGCCGGGGCTGGGGCCAACGTCCTGACTTTC.

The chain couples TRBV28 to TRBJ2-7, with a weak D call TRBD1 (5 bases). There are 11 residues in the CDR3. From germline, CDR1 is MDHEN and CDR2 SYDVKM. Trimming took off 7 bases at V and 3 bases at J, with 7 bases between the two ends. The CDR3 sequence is CASKGNYEQYF. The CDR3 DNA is TGTGCCAGCAAGGGGAACTACGAGCAGTACTTC.

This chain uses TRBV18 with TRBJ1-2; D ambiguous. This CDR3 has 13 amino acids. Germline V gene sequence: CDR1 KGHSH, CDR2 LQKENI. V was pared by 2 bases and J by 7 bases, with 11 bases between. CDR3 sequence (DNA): TGTGCCAGCTCACCAGCAGGCCTGGGTGGCTACACCTTC. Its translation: CASSPAGLGGYTF.

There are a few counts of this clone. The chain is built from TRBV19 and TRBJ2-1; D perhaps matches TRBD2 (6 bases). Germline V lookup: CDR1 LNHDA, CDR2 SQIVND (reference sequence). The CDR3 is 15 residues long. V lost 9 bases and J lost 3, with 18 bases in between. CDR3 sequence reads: CASTVAGNLYNEQFF. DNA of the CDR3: TGTGCCAGCACCGTCGCGGGGAATCTCTACAATGAGCAGTTCTTC.

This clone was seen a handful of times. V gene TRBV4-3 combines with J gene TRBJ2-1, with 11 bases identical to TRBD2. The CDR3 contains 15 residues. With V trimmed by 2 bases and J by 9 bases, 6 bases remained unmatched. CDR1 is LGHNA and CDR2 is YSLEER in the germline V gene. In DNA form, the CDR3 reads TGCGCCAGCAGCCAATCAATTCTAGCGGGAGGTGAGCAGTTCTTC. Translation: CASSQSILAGGEQFF.

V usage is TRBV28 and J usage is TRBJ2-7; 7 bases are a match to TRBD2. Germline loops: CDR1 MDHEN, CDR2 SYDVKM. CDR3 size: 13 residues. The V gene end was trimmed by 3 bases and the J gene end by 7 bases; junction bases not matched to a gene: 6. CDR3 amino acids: CASSFVSGYEQYF. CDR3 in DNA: TGTGCCAGCAGTTTCGTTAGCGGGTATGAGCAGTACTTC.

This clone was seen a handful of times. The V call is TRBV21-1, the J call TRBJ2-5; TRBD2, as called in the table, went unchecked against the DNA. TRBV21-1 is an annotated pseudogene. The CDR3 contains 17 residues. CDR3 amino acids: CASSKRGEGLAQETQYF. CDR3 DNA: TGTGCCAGCAGCAAAAGGGGAGAAGGACTAGCGCAAGAGACCCAGTACTTC.

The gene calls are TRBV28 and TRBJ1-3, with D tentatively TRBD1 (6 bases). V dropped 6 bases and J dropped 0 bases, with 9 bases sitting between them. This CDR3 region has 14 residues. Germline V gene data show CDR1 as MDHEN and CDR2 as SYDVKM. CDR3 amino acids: CASRGDNSGNTIYF. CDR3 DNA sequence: TGTGCCAGCAGAGGGGACAACTCTGGAAACACCATATATTTT.

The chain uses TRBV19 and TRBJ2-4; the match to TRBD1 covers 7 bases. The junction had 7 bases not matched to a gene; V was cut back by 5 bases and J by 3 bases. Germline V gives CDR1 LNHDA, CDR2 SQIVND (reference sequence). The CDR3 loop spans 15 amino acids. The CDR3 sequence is CASSPGTVGKNIQYF. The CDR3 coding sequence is TGTGCCAGTAGTCCTGGGACAGTTGGCAAAAACATTCAGTACTTC.

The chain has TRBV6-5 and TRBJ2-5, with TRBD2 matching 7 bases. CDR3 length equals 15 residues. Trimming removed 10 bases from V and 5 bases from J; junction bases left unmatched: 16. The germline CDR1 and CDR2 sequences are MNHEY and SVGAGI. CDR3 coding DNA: TGTGCCACCCAAAGTGCCGGCGGGAGCCCCGAGACCCAGTACTTC. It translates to CATQSAGGSPETQYF.

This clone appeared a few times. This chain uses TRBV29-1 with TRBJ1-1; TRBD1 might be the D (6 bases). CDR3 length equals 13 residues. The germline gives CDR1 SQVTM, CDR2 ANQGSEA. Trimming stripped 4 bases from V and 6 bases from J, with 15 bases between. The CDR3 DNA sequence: TGCAGCGTTGGAGACAGGAATAGAGCTGAAGCTTTCTTT. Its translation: CSVGDRNRAEAFF.

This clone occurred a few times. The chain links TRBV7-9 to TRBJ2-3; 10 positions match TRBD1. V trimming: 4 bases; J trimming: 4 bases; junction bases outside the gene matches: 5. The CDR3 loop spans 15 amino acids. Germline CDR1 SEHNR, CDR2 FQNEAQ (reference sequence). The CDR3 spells CASSWGQGNADTQYF. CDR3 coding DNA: TGTGCCAGCAGCTGGGGACAGGGGAATGCAGATACGCAGTATTTT.

CDR3 sequence: CASSRLRGRSGNTIYF. DNA of the CDR3: TGTGCCAGCAGCCGTCTTAGGGGGCGAAGTGGAAACACCATATATTTT. The gene calls are TRBV14 and TRBJ1-3; 7 bases fit TRBD1. The CDR3 has 16 amino acids. V lost 4 bases, J lost 3 bases, and 9 bases stayed unmatched. The germline V gene has CDR1 SGHDN and CDR2 FVKESK.

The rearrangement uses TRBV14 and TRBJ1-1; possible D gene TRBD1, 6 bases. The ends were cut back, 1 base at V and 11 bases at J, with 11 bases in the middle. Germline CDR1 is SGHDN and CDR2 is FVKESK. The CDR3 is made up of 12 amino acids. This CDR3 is CASSQVGARAFF. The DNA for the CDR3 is TGTGCCAGCAGCCAAGTGGGGGCGAGGGCTTTCTTT.

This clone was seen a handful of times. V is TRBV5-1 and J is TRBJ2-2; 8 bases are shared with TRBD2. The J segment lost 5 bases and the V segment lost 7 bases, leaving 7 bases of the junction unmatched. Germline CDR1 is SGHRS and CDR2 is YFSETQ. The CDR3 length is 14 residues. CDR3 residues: CASHPGGQTGELFF. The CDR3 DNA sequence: TGCGCCAGCCACCCGGGGGGGCAGACCGGGGAGCTGTTTTTT. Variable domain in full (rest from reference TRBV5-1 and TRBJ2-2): KAGVTQTPRYLIKTRGQQVTLSCSPISGHRSVSWYQQTPGQGLQFLFEYFSETQRNKGNFPGRFSGRQFSNSRSEMNVSTLELGDSALYLCASHPGGQTGELFFGEGSRLTVL.

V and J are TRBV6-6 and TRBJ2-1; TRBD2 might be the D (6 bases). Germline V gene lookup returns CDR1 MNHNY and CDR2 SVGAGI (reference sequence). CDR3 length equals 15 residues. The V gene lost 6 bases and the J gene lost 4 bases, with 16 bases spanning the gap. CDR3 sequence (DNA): TGTGCCAGCAGCTCCCGGGACTCTATGTACAATGAGCAGTTCTTC. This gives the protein CASSSRDSMYNEQFF.

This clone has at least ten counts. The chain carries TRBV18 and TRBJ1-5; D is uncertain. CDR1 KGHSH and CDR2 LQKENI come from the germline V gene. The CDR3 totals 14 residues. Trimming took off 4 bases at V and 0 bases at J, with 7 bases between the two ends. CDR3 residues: CASSQSYSNQPQHF. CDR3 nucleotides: TGTGCCAGCTCACAGAGTTATAGCAATCAGCCCCAGCATTTT.

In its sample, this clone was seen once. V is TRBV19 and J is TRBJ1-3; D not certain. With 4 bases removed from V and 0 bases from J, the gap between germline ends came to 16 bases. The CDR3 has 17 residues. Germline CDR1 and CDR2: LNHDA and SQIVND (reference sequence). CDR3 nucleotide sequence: TGTGCCAGTAGTACAGGACTGCTAACACCCTCTGGAAACACCATATATTTT. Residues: CASSTGLLTPSGNTIYF.

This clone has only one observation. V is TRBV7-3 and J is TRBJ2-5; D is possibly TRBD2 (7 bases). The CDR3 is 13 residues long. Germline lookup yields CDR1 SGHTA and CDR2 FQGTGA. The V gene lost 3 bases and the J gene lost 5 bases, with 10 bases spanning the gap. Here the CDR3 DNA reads TGTGCCAGCAGCTTCAGGGGAGGGGAGACCCAGTACTTC. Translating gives CASSFRGGETQYF.

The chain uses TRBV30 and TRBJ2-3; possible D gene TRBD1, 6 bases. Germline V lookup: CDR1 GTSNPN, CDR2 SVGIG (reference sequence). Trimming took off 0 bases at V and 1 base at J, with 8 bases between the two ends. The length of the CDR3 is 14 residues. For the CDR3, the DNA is TGTGCCTGGAGTGTAGGGGGTGGCACAGATACGCAGTATTTT. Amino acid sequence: CAWSVGGGTDTQYF.

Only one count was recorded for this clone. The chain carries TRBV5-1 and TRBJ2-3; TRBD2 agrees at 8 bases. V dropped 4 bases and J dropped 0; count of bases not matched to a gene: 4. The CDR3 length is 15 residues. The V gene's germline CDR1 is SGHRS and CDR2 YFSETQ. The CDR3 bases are TGCGCCAGCAGCGTACTAGCGGCAAGCACAGATACGCAGTATTTT. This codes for CASSVLAASTDTQYF. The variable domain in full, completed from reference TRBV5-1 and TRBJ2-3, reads KAGVTQTPRYLIKTRGQQVTLSCSPISGHRSVSWYQQTPGQGLQFLFEYFSETQRNKGNFPGRFSGRQFSNSRSEMNVSTLELGDSALYLCASSVLAASTDTQYFGPGTRLTVL.